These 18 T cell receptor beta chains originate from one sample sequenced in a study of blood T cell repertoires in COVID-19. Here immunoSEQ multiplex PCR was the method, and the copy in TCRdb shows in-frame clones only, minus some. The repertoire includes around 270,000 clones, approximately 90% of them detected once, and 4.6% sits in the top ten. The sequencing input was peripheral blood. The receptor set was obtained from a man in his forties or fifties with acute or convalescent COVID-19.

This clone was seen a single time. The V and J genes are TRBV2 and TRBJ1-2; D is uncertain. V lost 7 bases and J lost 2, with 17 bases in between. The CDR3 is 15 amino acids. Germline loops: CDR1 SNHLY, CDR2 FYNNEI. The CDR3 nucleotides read TGTGCCAGCACCCACCCTGGCAAGTACAACTATGGCTACACCTTC. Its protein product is CASTHPGKYNYGYTF.

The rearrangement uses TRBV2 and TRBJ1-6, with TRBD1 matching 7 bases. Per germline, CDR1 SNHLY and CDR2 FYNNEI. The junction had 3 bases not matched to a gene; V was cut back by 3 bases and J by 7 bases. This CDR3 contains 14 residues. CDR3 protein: CASSEPGQNSPLHF. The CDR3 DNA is TGTGCCAGCAGTGAGCCGGGACAGAATTCACCCCTCCACTTT.

The CDR3 bases are TGCAGCGTTGAAAATTCGGGTCTGGTGGACTATGGCTACACCTTC. Amino acids: CSVENSGLVDYGYTF. The chain carries TRBV29-1 and TRBJ1-2, with D unresolved. The CDR3 contains 15 residues. Germline assignment: CDR1 SQVTM and CDR2 ANQGSEA. V lost 2 bases to trimming and J lost 3 bases, with 16 bases between them.

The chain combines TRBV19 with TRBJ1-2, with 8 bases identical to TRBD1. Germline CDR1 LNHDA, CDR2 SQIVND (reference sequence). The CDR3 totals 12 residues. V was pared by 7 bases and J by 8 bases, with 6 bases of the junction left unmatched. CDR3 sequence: CASNDRGSGYTF. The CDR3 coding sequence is TGTGCCAGTAACGACAGGGGTAGCGGCTACACCTTC.

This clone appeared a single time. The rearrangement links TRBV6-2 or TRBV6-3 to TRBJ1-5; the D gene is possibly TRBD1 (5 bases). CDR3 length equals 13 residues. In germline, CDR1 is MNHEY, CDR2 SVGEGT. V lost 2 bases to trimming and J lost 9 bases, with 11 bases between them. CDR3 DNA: TGTGCCAGCAGTTACCGGACGGGGGGGCCCCAGCATTTT. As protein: CASSYRTGGPQHF.

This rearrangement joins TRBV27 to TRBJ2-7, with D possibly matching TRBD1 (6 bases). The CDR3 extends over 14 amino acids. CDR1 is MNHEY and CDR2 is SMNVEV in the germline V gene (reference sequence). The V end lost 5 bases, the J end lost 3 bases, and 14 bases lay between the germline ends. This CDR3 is CASSARTDYYEQYF. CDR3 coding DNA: TGTGCCAGCAGTGCCAGGACAGATTACTACGAGCAGTACTTC.

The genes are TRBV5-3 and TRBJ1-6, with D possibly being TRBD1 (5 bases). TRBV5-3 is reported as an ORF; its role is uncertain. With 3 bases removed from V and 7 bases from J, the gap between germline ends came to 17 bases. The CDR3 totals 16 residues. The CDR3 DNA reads TGTGCCAGAAGCTCGAGATACGGACACCTAAATTCACCCCTCCACTTT. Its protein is CARSSRYGHLNSPLHF.

The CDR3 DNA is TGTGCCAGCAGCGTGGGCAGAAATGGTAATTCACCCCTCCACTTT. Translation: CASSVGRNGNSPLHF. This sequence joins TRBV9 and TRBJ1-6, with no clear D. V gave up 2 bases and J gave up 6 bases, with 12 bases separating them. CDR1 and CDR2 from the germline V gene are SGDLS and YYNGEE. This CDR3 comprises 15 residues.

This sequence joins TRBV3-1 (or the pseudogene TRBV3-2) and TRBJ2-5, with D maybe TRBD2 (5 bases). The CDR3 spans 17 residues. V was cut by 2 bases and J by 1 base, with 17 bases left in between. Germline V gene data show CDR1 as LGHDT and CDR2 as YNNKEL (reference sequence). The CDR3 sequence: CASSQRTSERPQETQYF. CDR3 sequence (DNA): TGTGCCAGCAGCCAAAGAACATCGGAGCGGCCCCAAGAGACCCAGTACTTC.

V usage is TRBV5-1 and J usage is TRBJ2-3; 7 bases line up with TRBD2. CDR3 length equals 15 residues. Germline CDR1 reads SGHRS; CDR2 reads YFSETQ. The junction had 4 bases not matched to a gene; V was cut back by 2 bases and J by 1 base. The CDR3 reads CASSLSGAGTDTQYF. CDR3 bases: TGCGCCAGCAGCTTAAGCGGGGCGGGCACAGATACGCAGTATTTT. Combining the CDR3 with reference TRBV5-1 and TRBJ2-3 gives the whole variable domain KAGVTQTPRYLIKTRGQQVTLSCSPISGHRSVSWYQQTPGQGLQFLFEYFSETQRNKGNFPGRFSGRQFSNSRSEMNVSTLELGDSALYLCASSLSGAGTDTQYFGPGTRLTVL.

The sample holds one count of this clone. DNA for the CDR3: TGTGCCACCATTACAGGACACCCCTATGGCTACACCTTC. Residues: CATITGHPYGYTF. The chain is built from TRBV6-5 and TRBJ1-2, with D tentatively TRBD1 (5 bases). The CDR3 sequence is 13 residues long. The V gene lost 10 bases and the J gene lost 4 bases, with 16 bases spanning the gap. Germline V gene data show CDR1 as MNHEY and CDR2 as SVGAGI.

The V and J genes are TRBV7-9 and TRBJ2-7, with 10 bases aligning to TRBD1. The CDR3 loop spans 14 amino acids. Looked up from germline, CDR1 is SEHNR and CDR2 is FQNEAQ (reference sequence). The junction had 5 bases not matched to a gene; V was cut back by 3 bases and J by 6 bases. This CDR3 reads CASSFRDRGREQYF. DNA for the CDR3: TGTGCCAGCAGCTTCCGGGACAGGGGACGCGAGCAGTACTTC.

For the CDR3, the DNA is TGTGCCAGCAGTCCCCCCCCTCTAGCGGGGGGTATGTGGACGACAGATACGCAGTATTTT. Its translation is CASSPPPLAGGMWTTDTQYF. This rearrangement joins TRBV27 to TRBJ2-3; 11 positions agree with TRBD2. Germline CDR1 MNHEY, CDR2 SMNVEV (reference sequence). The CDR3 length is 20 residues. Unmatched junction bases numbered 19, after V lost 5 bases and J lost 3 bases.

The CDR3 loop is CASSLDRHEQYF. For the CDR3, the DNA is TGCGCCAGCAGCCTAGACAGACACGAGCAGTACTTC. V and J are TRBV5-1 and TRBJ2-7, with D tentatively TRBD1 (5 bases). The V gene's germline CDR1 is SGHRS and CDR2 YFSETQ. The CDR3 covers 12 residues. Trimming shortened V by 4 bases and J by 5 bases, and 10 bases separated the two germline ends.

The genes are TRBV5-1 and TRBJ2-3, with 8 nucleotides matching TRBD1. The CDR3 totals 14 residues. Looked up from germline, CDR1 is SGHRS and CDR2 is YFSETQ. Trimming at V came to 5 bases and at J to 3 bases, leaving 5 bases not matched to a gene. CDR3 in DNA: TGCGCCAGCAGGTTCGGACAGGGAACAGATACGCAGTATTTT. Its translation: CASRFGQGTDTQYF.

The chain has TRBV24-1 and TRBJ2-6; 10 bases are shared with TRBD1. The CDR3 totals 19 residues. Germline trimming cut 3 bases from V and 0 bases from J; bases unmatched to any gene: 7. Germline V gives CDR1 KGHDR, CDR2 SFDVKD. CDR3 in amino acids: CATSDPRQGAFSGANVLTF. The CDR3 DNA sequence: TGTGCCACCAGTGATCCCCGACAGGGGGCCTTCTCTGGGGCCAACGTCCTGACTTTC.

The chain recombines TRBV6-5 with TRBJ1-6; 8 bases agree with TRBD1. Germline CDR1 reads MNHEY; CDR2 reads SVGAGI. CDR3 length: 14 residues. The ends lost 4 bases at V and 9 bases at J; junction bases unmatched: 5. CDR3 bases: TGTGCCAGCAGTTCACAGGGGGAGAGTTCACCCCTCCACTTT. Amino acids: CASSSQGESSPLHF.

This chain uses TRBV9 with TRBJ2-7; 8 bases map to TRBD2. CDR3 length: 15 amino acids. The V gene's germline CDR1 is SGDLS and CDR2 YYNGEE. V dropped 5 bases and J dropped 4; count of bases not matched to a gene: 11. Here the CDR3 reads CASSGGSGGPYEQYF. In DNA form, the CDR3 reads TGTGCCAGCAGTGGGGGCAGCGGGGGCCCGTACGAGCAGTACTTC.